These 14 T cell receptor beta chains were sequenced from one sample in a study of cytomegalovirus exposure and HLA in healthy donors. This table comes from immunoSEQ multiplex PCR, and its TCRdb copy is limited to in-frame clones, with some not included. The data hold over 150,000 clones, with just under 90% observed a single time. Specimen: PBMCs. These TCRs come from a man between 18 and 29 years old in good health and CMV-seropositive.

The V gene is TRBV7-2, the J gene TRBJ1-1; 9 bases are a match to TRBD1. This CDR3 is 15 amino acids long. The J segment lost 3 bases and the V segment lost 6 bases, leaving 8 bases of the junction unmatched. The V gene's germline CDR1 is SGHTA and CDR2 FQGNSA. The CDR3 here is CASRTGGVRYTEAFF. DNA of the CDR3: TGTGCCAGCAGGACAGGGGGGGTAAGGTACACTGAAGCTTTCTTT. The complete variable domain, with remaining parts taken from reference TRBV7-2 and TRBJ1-1, reads GAGVSQSPSNKVTEKGKDVELRCDPISGHTALYWYRQSLGQGLEFLIYFQGNSAPDKSGLPSDRFSAERTGGSVSTLTIQRTQQEDSAVYLCASRTGGVRYTEAFFGQGTRLTVV.

Of note for this clone: The junction departs from germline at one end; a sequencing error may be responsible. The chain employs TRBV18 and TRBJ1-1; TRBD1 aligns across 8 bases. The CDR3 consists of 14 residues. Germline V gene data show CDR1 as KGHSH and CDR2 as LQKENI. CDR3 bases: TGTGCCAGCTCTCCACGACAGGGGCACACTGAAGCTTTCTTT. Its protein is CASSPRQGHTEAFF. Full variable domain (remainder filled in from reference TRBV18 and TRBJ1-1): NAGVMQNPRHLVRRRGQEARLRCSPMKGHSHVYWYRQLPEEGLKFMVYLQKENIIDESGMPKERFSAEFPKEGPSILRIQQVVRGDSAAYFCASSPRQGHTEAFFGQGTRLTVV.

The CDR3 reads CASSSIAGAYSSTDTQYF. The CDR3, as DNA: TGTGCCAGCAGCTCCATAGCGGGAGCTTACTCTAGCACAGATACGCAGTATTTT. The chain links TRBV7-3 to TRBJ2-3, with TRBD2 identical over 9 bases. From germline, CDR1 is SGHTA and CDR2 FQGTGA. CDR3 size: 18 residues. V lost 4 bases and J lost 0; bases outside the gene matches: 11.

The V and J genes are TRBV5-1 and TRBJ1-1; D gene ambiguous. Germline CDR1 is SGHRS and CDR2 is YFSETQ. The CDR3 spans 14 residues. V dropped 0 bases and J dropped 4 bases, with 10 bases sitting between them. The CDR3 loop reads CASSLGWEGTEAFF. The CDR3 coding sequence is TGCGCCAGCAGCTTGGGTTGGGAGGGCACTGAAGCTTTCTTT.

The chain couples TRBV5-1 to TRBJ2-1, with TRBD2 matching 11 bases. Germline V gene data show CDR1 as SGHRS and CDR2 as YFSETQ. V was pared by 0 bases and J by 8 bases, with 4 bases of the junction left unmatched. This CDR3 is 15 amino acids long. The CDR3 bases are TGCGCCAGCAGCTTGGTAGCGGGAGGGCGGGATGAGCAGTTCTTC. It translates to CASSLVAGGRDEQFF.

This chain joins TRBV7-9 and TRBJ1-1; D is possibly TRBD1 (5 bases). Germline CDR1 is SEHNR and CDR2 is FQNEAQ (reference sequence). The CDR3 spans 15 residues. Deletions cut 3 bases from V and 2 bases from J, with 13 bases between. The DNA for the CDR3 is TGTGCCAGCAGCTTCATAGGGAGGGGAAACACTGAAGCTTTCTTT. This sequence encodes CASSFIGRGNTEAFF.

The rearrangement joins TRBV5-4 to TRBJ2-3, with 13 bases that match TRBD2. V lost 1 base and J lost 6; bases outside the gene matches: 5. This CDR3 has 16 amino acids. Germline V gene sequence: CDR1 SGHNT, CDR2 YYREEE (reference sequence). The CDR3 region is CASSLWTSGSYDTQYF. The DNA of the CDR3 is TGTGCCAGCAGCTTGTGGACTAGCGGGAGCTATGATACGCAGTATTTT. The whole variable domain, remainder taken from reference TRBV5-4 and TRBJ2-3, is ETGVTQSPTHLIKTRGQQVTLRCSSQSGHNTVSWYQQALGQGPQFIFQYYREEENGRGNFPPRFSGLQFPNYSSELNVNALELDDSALYLCASSLWTSGSYDTQYFGPGTRLTVL.

This chain connects TRBV5-4 to TRBJ1-2, with D maybe TRBD1 (6 bases). The CDR3 loop spans 14 amino acids. V shed 2 bases and J shed 8 bases, with 16 bases lying between them. Germline V CDR1 and CDR2: SGHNT, YYREEE (reference sequence). The chain's CDR3 is CASSFPTGPGGYTF. In DNA, the CDR3 is TGTGCCAGCAGCTTCCCGACAGGCCCGGGGGGCTACACCTTC. The variable domain in full, completed from reference TRBV5-4 and TRBJ1-2, reads ETGVTQSPTHLIKTRGQQVTLRCSSQSGHNTVSWYQQALGQGPQFIFQYYREEENGRGNFPPRFSGLQFPNYSSELNVNALELDDSALYLCASSFPTGPGGYTFGSGTRLTVV.

The chain combines TRBV28 with TRBJ1-1, with TRBD1 identical over 8 bases. This CDR3 has 15 amino acids. The J segment lost 4 bases and the V segment lost 4 bases, leaving 8 bases of the junction unmatched. CDR1 is MDHEN, CDR2 SYDVKM, per germline. CDR3 in DNA: TGTGCCAGCAGTTCCGACCACAGGGGGGGCACTGAAGCTTTCTTT. It encodes CASSSDHRGGTEAFF.

The chain combines TRBV27 with TRBJ2-5, with 9 bases matching TRBD1. There are 14 residues in the CDR3. Germline V gene lookup returns CDR1 MNHEY and CDR2 SMNVEV (reference sequence). V shed 3 bases, J shed 5 bases, and the junction held 4 bases outside the gene matches. The CDR3 spells CASSFDRGGETQYF. CDR3 DNA sequence: TGTGCCAGCAGTTTTGACAGGGGGGGGGAGACCCAGTACTTC.

Here the CDR3 reads CASTPRGGRNQPQHF. In DNA form, the CDR3 reads TGTGCCAGTACCCCGAGAGGGGGACGGAATCAGCCCCAGCATTTT. This chain uses TRBV19 with TRBJ1-5, with a weak D call TRBD1 (6 bases). The CDR3 is 15 amino acids. Trimming stripped 7 bases from V and 4 bases from J, with 17 bases between. Per germline, CDR1 LNHDA and CDR2 SQIVND (reference sequence). The variable domain in full, with the rest retrieved from reference TRBV19 and TRBJ1-5, is DGGITQSPKYLFRKEGQNVTLSCEQNLNHDAMYWYRQDPGQGLRLIYYSQIVNDFQKGDIAEGYSVSREKKESFPLTVTSAQKNPTAFYLCASTPRGGRNQPQHFGDGTRLSIL.

CDR3 nucleotides: TGTGCCAGCAGTCCCAAAATCAGCTCCTACGAGCAGTACTTC. Its translation is CASSPKISSYEQYF. This rearrangement joins TRBV6-6 to TRBJ2-7; D not resolved. Trimming shortened V by 5 bases and J by 0 bases, and 11 bases separated the two germline ends. In germline, CDR1 is MNHNY, CDR2 SVGAGI (reference sequence). CDR3 length: 14 residues.

The chain uses TRBV28 and TRBJ1-1, with TRBD1 identical over 10 bases. The CDR3 totals 13 residues. The germline CDR1 and CDR2 sequences are MDHEN and SYDVKM. The junction had 3 bases not matched to a gene; V was cut back by 4 bases and J by 7 bases. The CDR3 nucleotides are TGTGCCAGCAGTTCAGGACAGGGGGGTGAAGCTTTCTTT. It translates to CASSSGQGGEAFF.

This clone was seen more than once but under ten times. J is TRBJ1-3 and V is TRBV19, with D hard to call. Trimming left V 5 bases short and J 0 bases short, with 14 bases between. Germline CDR1 and CDR2: LNHDA and SQIVND (reference sequence). The CDR3 has 16 residues. CDR3 coding DNA: TGTGCCAGTAGTTCCAGAGGTGCGAGCTCTGGAAACACCATATATTTT. This encodes CASSSRGASSGNTIYF.